These 10 T cell receptor beta chains originate from one sample sequenced in a study of T cell changes during pregnancy in multiple sclerosis. Here immunoSEQ multiplex PCR was the method, and the copy in TCRdb shows in-frame clones only, minus some. The table records roughly 79,000 clones, around nine tenths of them present only once. Specimen: CD4+ T cells from peripheral blood mononuclear cells, collected before pregnancy. Receptors originate from a female donor with multiple sclerosis, enrolled in a pregnancy study.

The chain combines TRBV5-4 with TRBJ2-3; 10 nucleotides match TRBD2. The V gene's germline CDR1 is SGHNT and CDR2 YYREEE (reference sequence). CDR3 length: 14 amino acids. V shed 1 base, J shed 5 bases, and the junction held 1 base outside the gene matches. CDR3 DNA: TGTGCCAGCAGCTTGTCTAGCGGGAGAGATACGCAGTATTTT. Its protein is CASSLSSGRDTQYF.

The chain links TRBV2 to TRBJ1-2; unclear D gene. Germline loops: CDR1 SNHLY, CDR2 FYNNEI. This CDR3 contains 15 residues. Between the trimmed V and J ends, which lost 5 bases and 8 bases, there was a span of 21 bases. Here the CDR3 DNA reads TGTGCCAGCAGTCCGATGGGCCAGTTGCCGTCCGGCTACACCTTC. Its protein product is CASSPMGQLPSGYTF. Looking up the rest from reference TRBV2 and TRBJ1-2 gives the full variable domain: EPEVTQTPSHQVTQMGQEVILRCVPISNHLYFYWYRQILGQKVEFLVSFYNNEISEKSEIFDDQFSVERPDGSNFTLKIRSTKLEDSAMYFCASSPMGQLPSGYTFGSGTRLTVV.

This clone has just one count. CDR3 in amino acids: CASSPRTGTGTGNTIYF. In DNA form, the CDR3 reads TGTGCCAGCTCACCACGGACCGGGACAGGGACTGGAAACACCATATATTTT. The chain carries TRBV18 and TRBJ1-3; 9 bases agree with TRBD1. Germline CDR1 is KGHSH and CDR2 is LQKENI. V gave up 1 base and J gave up 2 bases; unmatched junction bases: 6. The CDR3 totals 17 residues. The full variable domain, with the rest looked up from reference TRBV18 and TRBJ1-3, is NAGVMQNPRHLVRRRGQEARLRCSPMKGHSHVYWYRQLPEEGLKFMVYLQKENIIDESGMPKERFSAEFPKEGPSILRIQQVVRGDSAAYFCASSPRTGTGTGNTIYFGEGSWLTVV.

This chain joins TRBV5-1 and TRBJ2-1, with D possibly TRBD2 on 5 matching bases. Germline V gene data show CDR1 as SGHRS and CDR2 as YFSETQ. V gave up 1 base and J gave up 0 bases, with 20 bases separating them. The CDR3 sequence is 19 residues long. The CDR3 DNA sequence: TGCGCCAGCAGCTTGTCAGGAGGATCGTTTCGGAGCTCCTACAATGAGCAGTTCTTC. Translated, it gives CASSLSGGSFRSSYNEQFF.

The J gene is TRBJ2-3, the V gene TRBV9; 7 nucleotides agree with TRBD1. The CDR3 contains 15 residues. Germline trimming cut 0 bases from V and 2 bases from J; bases unmatched to any gene: 3. CDR1 and CDR2 from the germline V gene are SGDLS and YYNGEE. The chain's CDR3 is CASSVGQGHTDTQYF. CDR3 nucleotides: TGTGCCAGCAGCGTAGGACAGGGTCACACAGATACGCAGTATTTT.

V usage is TRBV4-3 and J usage is TRBJ1-2, with TRBD1 matching 12 bases. CDR3 length: 15 amino acids. The junction had 5 bases not matched to a gene; V was cut back by 5 bases and J by 4 bases. Germline loops: CDR1 LGHNA, CDR2 YSLEER. The CDR3 nucleotides read TGCGCCAGCAGCACTGGGACAGGGGGCACCTATGGCTACACCTTC. This translates into CASSTGTGGTYGYTF.

The CDR3 spells CASSLKLAGTDTQYF. The CDR3 DNA reads TGTGCCAGCAGCTTGAAACTAGCGGGAACAGATACGCAGTATTTT. The chain links TRBV5-4 to TRBJ2-3, with 10 bases fitting TRBD2. CDR3 length equals 15 residues. Germline V CDR1 and CDR2: SGHNT, YYREEE (reference sequence). The trim removed 1 base at V and 3 bases at J, leaving 2 bases unmatched.

The chain has TRBV5-5 and TRBJ1-3; possibly TRBD1 for D (5 bases). This CDR3 contains 15 residues. CDR1 is SGHKS and CDR2 is YYEKEE in the germline V gene (reference sequence). V lost 2 bases and J lost 7, with 16 bases in between. This CDR3 is CASSLRGSAGNTIYF. CDR3 nucleotide sequence: TGTGCCAGCAGCTTAAGGGGCTCGGCGGGGAACACCATATATTTT. Full variable domain (remainder filled in from reference TRBV5-5 and TRBJ1-3): DAGVTQSPTHLIKTRGQQVTLRCSPISGHKSVSWYQQVLGQGPQFIFQYYEKEERGRGNFPDRFSARQFPNYSSELNVNALLLGDSALYLCASSLRGSAGNTIYFGEGSWLTVV.

Written as DNA, the CDR3 is TGTGCCAGCAGTTTGGCCAGGGAATACTCTGGGGCCAACGTCCTGACTTTC. Its protein product is CASSLAREYSGANVLTF. This chain uses TRBV28 with TRBJ2-6; tentatively, D is TRBD1 (5 bases). The V gene lost 3 bases and the J gene lost 0 bases, with 12 bases spanning the gap. Germline CDR1 is MDHEN and CDR2 is SYDVKM. CDR3 length: 17 residues.

The chain couples TRBV5-1 to TRBJ2-7, with D unclear. In germline, CDR1 is SGHRS, CDR2 YFSETQ. The CDR3 length is 13 residues. V lost 1 base and J 3 bases, leaving 8 bases between the germline ends. As DNA, the CDR3 is TGCGCCAGCAGCTTGAATGTCCACTACGAGCAGTACTTC. It specifies CASSLNVHYEQYF.